A selection of T cell receptor beta chains follows, all from one sample in a study of molecular identifiers for immune sequencing clone quantification. Using its own MiXCR run on the PCR reads, TCRdb lists one record per CDR3 protein. The data show about 510,000 distinct CDR3 sequences, 20% to 25% seen once. The sample comprised naive CD8+ T cells from blood, with Jurkat cell RNA spiked in. These receptor sequences come from a human donor in good health. Some libraries in this study had Jurkat cell RNA spiked in. Each CDR3 is given with its conserved first and last residue. D genes are given only for firm matches. Rows may omit the clone size; those that give it use once, few, many or a size class.

CDR3 length: 14
V gene: TRBV5-1
J gene: TRBJ2-7
D gene: -
clone size: many
CDR3 protein: CASSLDSWSGEQYF
CDR3 DNA: TGCGCCAGCAGCTTGGACAGTTGGTCGGGGGAGCAGTACTTC

CDR3 length: 13
V gene: TRBV30
J gene: TRBJ2-1
D gene: -
clone size: many
CDR3 protein: CAWSVDQYNEQFF
CDR3 DNA: TGTGCCTGGAGTGTGGACCAATACAATGAGCAGTTCTTC

CDR3 length: 15
V gene: TRBV27
J gene: TRBJ1-1
D gene: -
clone size: few
CDR3 protein: CASSLSKGLTTEAFF
CDR3 DNA: TGTGCCAGCAGTTTATCTAAGGGGCTTACGACTGAAGCTTTCTTT

CDR3 length: 16
V gene: TRBV6-2/TRBV6-3
J gene: TRBJ2-7
D gene: -
clone size: few
CDR3 protein: CASSYDLRGLRGEQYF
CDR3 DNA: TGTGCCAGCAGTTACGACTTGAGGGGACTCAGGGGGGAGCAGTACTTC

CDR3 length: 12
V gene: TRBV3-1
J gene: TRBJ2-7
D gene: TRBD1
clone size: many
CDR3 protein: CASTSDRYEQYF
CDR3 DNA: TGTGCCAGCACGTCGGACAGGTACGAGCAGTACTTC

CDR3 length: 13
V gene: TRBV5-1
J gene: TRBJ2-5
D gene: TRBD1
clone size: many
CDR3 protein: CASSSGTGETQYF
CDR3 DNA: TGCGCCAGCAGCTCCGGGACAGGGGAGACCCAGTACTTC

CDR3 length: 14
V gene: TRBV13
J gene: TRBJ1-1
D gene: -
clone size: many
CDR3 protein: CASSKREDDTEAFF
CDR3 DNA: TGTGCCAGCAGCAAGCGGGAGGACGACACTGAAGCTTTCTTT

CDR3 length: 13
V gene: TRBV20-1
J gene: TRBJ2-7
D gene: -
clone size: -
CDR3 protein: CSARDWGGDEQYF
CDR3 DNA: TGCAGTGCTAGAGATTGGGGCGGGGACGAGCAGTACTTC

CDR3 length: 19
V gene: TRBV4-1
J gene: TRBJ2-2
D gene: TRBD2
clone size: -
CDR3 protein: CASSQGLAGVLGNTGELFF
CDR3 DNA: TGCGCCAGCAGCCAAGGACTAGCGGGAGTTTTGGGGAACACCGGGGAGCTGTTTTTT

CDR3 length: 16
V gene: TRBV20-1
J gene: TRBJ2-7
D gene: TRBD1
clone size: -
CDR3 protein: CSARDTEGQALWEQYF
CDR3 DNA: TGCAGTGCTAGAGATACGGAGGGACAGGCACTTTGGGAGCAGTACTTC

CDR3 length: 15
V gene: TRBV6-5
J gene: TRBJ1-1
D gene: -
clone size: many
CDR3 protein: CASSPFDTMNTEAFF
CDR3 DNA: TGTGCCAGCAGTCCGTTCGACACGATGAACACTGAAGCTTTCTTT

CDR3 length: 14
V gene: TRBV27
J gene: TRBJ2-7
D gene: -
clone size: few
CDR3 protein: CASSSGGRPYEQYF
CDR3 DNA: TGTGCCAGCAGTTCCGGGGGGCGCCCCTACGAGCAGTACTTC

CDR3 length: 16
V gene: TRBV2
J gene: TRBJ1-2
D gene: -
clone size: many
CDR3 protein: CASSEASTGQSYGYTF
CDR3 DNA: TGTGCCAGCAGTGAAGCGAGCACTGGACAGAGCTATGGCTACACCTTC

CDR3 length: 12
V gene: TRBV27
J gene: TRBJ2-7
D gene: -
clone size: few
CDR3 protein: CASRWGDGEQYF
CDR3 DNA: TGTGCCAGCCGCTGGGGGGACGGCGAGCAGTACTTC

CDR3 length: 15
V gene: TRBV5-4
J gene: TRBJ1-1
D gene: -
clone size: many
CDR3 protein: CASSLQGSGYTEAFF
CDR3 DNA: TGTGCCAGCAGCTTGCAGGGGAGTGGGTACACTGAAGCTTTCTTT

CDR3 length: 14
V gene: TRBV27
J gene: TRBJ2-1
D gene: TRBD2
clone size: many
CDR3 protein: CASSPGLARDEQFF
CDR3 DNA: TGTGCCAGCAGTCCGGGACTAGCGCGGGATGAGCAGTTCTTC

CDR3 length: 16
V gene: TRBV6-2/TRBV6-3
J gene: TRBJ2-3
D gene: -
clone size: many
CDR3 protein: CASSYPAGQSTDTQYF
CDR3 DNA: TGTGCCAGCAGTTACCCCGCGGGACAGAGCACAGATACGCAGTATTTT

CDR3 length: 17
V gene: TRBV28
J gene: TRBJ1-3
D gene: -
clone size: -
CDR3 protein: CASSLRGVTATGNTIYF
CDR3 DNA: TGTGCCAGCAGTTTAAGAGGGGTGACGGCGACTGGAAACACCATATATTTT

CDR3 length: 16
V gene: TRBV4-3
J gene: TRBJ2-7
D gene: -
clone size: -
CDR3 protein: CASSQEIGASSYEQYF
CDR3 DNA: TGCGCCAGCAGCCAGGAGATCGGGGCATCCTCCTACGAGCAGTACTTC

CDR3 length: 15
V gene: TRBV12-5
J gene: TRBJ2-7
D gene: -
clone size: many
CDR3 protein: CASGPEGGGSYEQYF
CDR3 DNA: TGTGCTAGTGGCCCGGAGGGGGGAGGATCCTACGAGCAGTACTTC

CDR3 length: 15
V gene: TRBV6-5
J gene: TRBJ1-1
D gene: -
clone size: -
CDR3 protein: CASSYSRAGYTEAFF
CDR3 DNA: TGTGCCAGCAGTTACTCGAGGGCAGGATACACTGAAGCTTTCTTT

CDR3 length: 14
V gene: TRBV12-3/TRBV12-4
J gene: TRBJ1-2
D gene: -
clone size: few
CDR3 protein: CASSSWQGIHGYTF
CDR3 DNA: TGTGCCAGCAGTTCTTGGCAGGGAATCCATGGCTACACCTTC

CDR3 length: 13
V gene: TRBV7-9
J gene: TRBJ1-3
D gene: -
clone size: many
CDR3 protein: CASSLPTLNTIYF
CDR3 DNA: TGTGCCAGCAGCCTCCCGACTCTAAACACCATATATTTT

CDR3 length: 15
V gene: TRBV2
J gene: TRBJ1-5
D gene: -
clone size: few
CDR3 protein: CASSGGASNNQPQHF
CDR3 DNA: TGTGCCAGCAGTGGAGGGGCGTCGAACAATCAGCCCCAGCATTTT

CDR3 length: 13
V gene: TRBV6-2/TRBV6-3
J gene: TRBJ1-1
D gene: TRBD1
clone size: many
CDR3 protein: CASTGQGTTEAFF
CDR3 DNA: TGTGCCAGCACCGGACAGGGGACCACTGAAGCTTTCTTT

CDR3 length: 15
V gene: TRBV28
J gene: TRBJ2-3
D gene: -
clone size: many
CDR3 protein: CASSFSGAGTDTQYF
CDR3 DNA: TGTGCCAGCAGTTTCTCGGGAGCGGGCACAGATACGCAGTATTTT

CDR3 length: 16
V gene: TRBV4-3
J gene: TRBJ2-1
D gene: TRBD2
clone size: -
CDR3 protein: CASSQDSLAGTNEQFF
CDR3 DNA: TGCGCCAGCAGCCAAGATAGCCTAGCGGGAACCAATGAGCAGTTCTTC

CDR3 length: 18
V gene: TRBV7-2
J gene: TRBJ2-1
D gene: TRBD2
clone size: -
CDR3 protein: CASSLAWRGTRGPDEQFF
CDR3 DNA: TGTGCCAGCAGCTTAGCCTGGCGGGGGACTAGGGGCCCCGATGAGCAGTTCTTC

CDR3 length: 12
V gene: TRBV29-1
J gene: TRBJ2-7
D gene: -
clone size: many
CDR3 protein: CSVEQGYLEQYF
CDR3 DNA: TGCAGCGTTGAACAGGGTTATCTCGAGCAGTACTTC

CDR3 length: 15
V gene: TRBV6-2/TRBV6-3
J gene: TRBJ1-1
D gene: -
clone size: few
CDR3 protein: CASRPVTGGVTEAFF
CDR3 DNA: TGTGCCAGCAGACCTGTGACGGGGGGCGTTACTGAAGCTTTCTTT

CDR3 length: 15
V gene: TRBV21-1
J gene: TRBJ2-7
D gene: -
clone size: -
CDR3 protein: CASSRRSGGLYEQYF
CDR3 DNA: TGTGCCAGCAGCAGAAGGAGCGGGGGTCTCTACGAGCAGTACTTC

CDR3 length: 17
V gene: TRBV5-1
J gene: TRBJ2-2
D gene: TRBD1
clone size: -
CDR3 protein: CASSLYTGGPNTGELFF
CDR3 DNA: TGCGCCAGCAGCTTATACACAGGGGGGCCGAACACCGGGGAGCTGTTTTTT

CDR3 length: 11
V gene: TRBV12-3/TRBV12-4
J gene: TRBJ1-1
D gene: -
clone size: many
CDR3 protein: CASTRDGVAFF
CDR3 DNA: TGTGCCAGCACTAGGGACGGAGTAGCTTTCTTT

CDR3 length: 14
V gene: TRBV27
J gene: TRBJ2-7
D gene: TRBD1
clone size: many
CDR3 protein: CASSYGQGSYEQYF
CDR3 DNA: TGTGCCAGCAGCTACGGACAGGGGTCGTACGAGCAGTACTTC

CDR3 length: 13
V gene: TRBV6-5
J gene: TRBJ1-1
D gene: -
clone size: -
CDR3 protein: CASGGSLNTEAFF
CDR3 DNA: TGTGCCAGCGGCGGCTCCTTGAACACTGAAGCTTTCTTT

CDR3 length: 16
V gene: TRBV7-8
J gene: TRBJ2-3
D gene: TRBD2
clone size: many
CDR3 protein: CASSLGPGLVADTQYF
CDR3 DNA: TGTGCCAGCAGCTTAGGGCCGGGACTAGTAGCAGATACGCAGTATTTT

CDR3 length: 12
V gene: TRBV12-3/TRBV12-4
J gene: TRBJ2-7
D gene: -
clone size: -
CDR3 protein: CASVGASYEQYF
CDR3 DNA: TGTGCCAGCGTGGGGGCGTCTTACGAGCAGTACTTC

CDR3 length: 15
V gene: TRBV7-8
J gene: TRBJ1-1
D gene: TRBD1
clone size: few
CDR3 protein: CASSLRDRGSTEAFF
CDR3 DNA: TGTGCCAGCAGCTTAAGGGACAGGGGATCTACTGAAGCTTTCTTT

CDR3 length: 16
V gene: TRBV7-9
J gene: TRBJ2-3
D gene: TRBD1
clone size: -
CDR3 protein: CASSPGTGGSTDTQYF
CDR3 DNA: TGTGCCAGCAGCCCTGGGACAGGGGGCTCCACAGATACGCAGTATTTT

CDR3 length: 15
V gene: TRBV6-5
J gene: TRBJ1-2
D gene: -
clone size: many
CDR3 protein: CASGPTAFTPYGYTF
CDR3 DNA: TGTGCCAGCGGTCCGACGGCATTTACACCCTATGGCTACACCTTC

CDR3 length: 15
V gene: TRBV5-6
J gene: TRBJ2-7
D gene: -
clone size: few
CDR3 protein: CASSRPQGSSYEQYF
CDR3 DNA: TGTGCCAGCAGCCGACCTCAGGGGAGCTCCTACGAGCAGTACTTC

CDR3 length: 14
V gene: TRBV5-5
J gene: TRBJ2-7
D gene: -
clone size: few
CDR3 protein: CASSLRPILYEQYF
CDR3 DNA: TGTGCCAGCAGCTTGAGACCGATTCTATACGAGCAGTACTTC

CDR3 length: 17
V gene: TRBV29-1
J gene: TRBJ2-5
D gene: -
clone size: many
CDR3 protein: CSVEDLHTGRAAQTQYF
CDR3 DNA: TGCAGCGTTGAAGATCTTCATACGGGTAGGGCAGCGCAGACCCAGTACTTC

CDR3 length: 16
V gene: TRBV30
J gene: TRBJ2-5
D gene: TRBD2
clone size: many
CDR3 protein: CAWSGLAGIYQETQYF
CDR3 DNA: TGTGCCTGGAGTGGACTAGCGGGGATATACCAAGAGACCCAGTACTTC

CDR3 length: 14
V gene: TRBV6-5
J gene: TRBJ2-7
D gene: -
clone size: -
CDR3 protein: CASSPFGTDYEQYF
CDR3 DNA: TGTGCCAGCAGTCCGTTCGGGACGGACTACGAGCAGTACTTC

CDR3 length: 15
V gene: TRBV6-6
J gene: TRBJ2-1
D gene: -
clone size: few
CDR3 protein: CASDGRTVEGNEQFF
CDR3 DNA: TGTGCCAGCGATGGACGGACCGTTGAGGGAAATGAGCAGTTCTTC

CDR3 length: 14
V gene: TRBV2
J gene: TRBJ2-6
D gene: -
clone size: few
CDR3 protein: CASSASPGANVLTF
CDR3 DNA: TGTGCCAGCAGTGCGTCCCCTGGGGCCAACGTCCTGACTTTC

CDR3 length: 16
V gene: TRBV6-5
J gene: TRBJ2-7
D gene: -
clone size: -
CDR3 protein: CASSYSVGRGPYEQYF
CDR3 DNA: TGTGCCAGCAGTTACTCTGTGGGCAGGGGACCCTACGAGCAGTACTTC

CDR3 length: 15
V gene: TRBV28
J gene: TRBJ1-1
D gene: TRBD1
clone size: few
CDR3 protein: CASSYGDRGFTEAFF
CDR3 DNA: TGTGCCAGCAGTTATGGGGACAGGGGGTTTACTGAAGCTTTCTTT

CDR3 length: 16
V gene: TRBV11-2
J gene: TRBJ2-6
D gene: -
clone size: -
CDR3 protein: CAGSFAQSSGANVLTF
CDR3 DNA: TGTGCCGGCAGCTTTGCGCAAAGCTCTGGGGCCAACGTCCTGACTTTC

CDR3 length: 14
V gene: TRBV13
J gene: TRBJ1-1
D gene: -
clone size: -
CDR3 protein: CASRTGVMNTEAFF
CDR3 DNA: TGTGCCAGCAGGACCGGGGTCATGAACACTGAAGCTTTCTTT

CDR3 length: 15
V gene: TRBV9
J gene: TRBJ2-1
D gene: TRBD2
clone size: -
CDR3 protein: CASSAGLAGGFEQFF
CDR3 DNA: TGTGCCAGCAGCGCGGGACTAGCGGGGGGCTTTGAGCAGTTCTTC

CDR3 length: 18
V gene: TRBV12-3/TRBV12-4
J gene: TRBJ2-1
D gene: TRBD2
clone size: few
CDR3 protein: CASRGLAGEQSSYNEQFF
CDR3 DNA: TGTGCCAGCAGGGGACTAGCGGGAGAACAGAGCTCCTACAATGAGCAGTTCTTC

CDR3 length: 17
V gene: TRBV27
J gene: TRBJ2-3
D gene: TRBD2
clone size: -
CDR3 protein: CASSLGTSGSKTDTQYF
CDR3 DNA: TGTGCCAGCAGTTTAGGGACTAGCGGGAGCAAAACAGATACGCAGTATTTT

CDR3 length: 14
V gene: TRBV9
J gene: TRBJ1-5
D gene: -
clone size: many
CDR3 protein: CASSEDNSNQPQHF
CDR3 DNA: TGTGCCAGCAGCGAAGACAATAGCAATCAGCCCCAGCATTTT